Following are 2 T cell receptor beta chains from one sample sequenced in a study of cytomegalovirus exposure and HLA in healthy donors. It was with 60 Vbeta and 13 Jbeta primers that the PCR ran. Assay used: immunoSEQ multiplex PCR; TCRdb lists only in-frame clones, some missing. The table has roughly 200,000 clones, over 70% seen once. Material: PBMCs. The receptors come from a man between 40 and 49 years old in good health and CMV-seropositive.

The chain is built from TRBV5-1 and TRBJ2-1; a possible D gene is TRBD2 (6 bases). Germline V CDR1 and CDR2: SGHRS, YFSETQ. This CDR3 is 14 amino acids long. V lost 3 bases and J 9 bases, leaving 16 bases between the germline ends. The CDR3 DNA is TGCGCCAGCAGCTCCGCCCAGGGAGGCGGTGAGCAGTTCTTC. As protein: CASSSAQGGGEQFF.

The chain combines TRBV7-9 with TRBJ2-5; TRBD2 matches 10 bases. CDR1 SEHNR and CDR2 FQNEAQ come from the germline V gene (reference sequence). Germline trimming cut 5 bases from V and 4 bases from J; bases unmatched to any gene: 10. CDR3 size: 16 residues. The CDR3 loop reads CASSPKLAGDGETQYF. DNA of the CDR3: TGTGCCAGCAGCCCAAAGCTAGCGGGAGATGGAGAGACCCAGTACTTC. Full variable domain (missing parts from reference TRBV7-9 and TRBJ2-5): DTGVSQNPRHKITKRGQNVTFRCDPISEHNRLYWYRQTLGQGPEFLTYFQNEAQLEKSRLLSDRFSAERPKGSFSTLEIQRTEQGDSAMYLCASSPKLAGDGETQYFGPGTRLLVL.